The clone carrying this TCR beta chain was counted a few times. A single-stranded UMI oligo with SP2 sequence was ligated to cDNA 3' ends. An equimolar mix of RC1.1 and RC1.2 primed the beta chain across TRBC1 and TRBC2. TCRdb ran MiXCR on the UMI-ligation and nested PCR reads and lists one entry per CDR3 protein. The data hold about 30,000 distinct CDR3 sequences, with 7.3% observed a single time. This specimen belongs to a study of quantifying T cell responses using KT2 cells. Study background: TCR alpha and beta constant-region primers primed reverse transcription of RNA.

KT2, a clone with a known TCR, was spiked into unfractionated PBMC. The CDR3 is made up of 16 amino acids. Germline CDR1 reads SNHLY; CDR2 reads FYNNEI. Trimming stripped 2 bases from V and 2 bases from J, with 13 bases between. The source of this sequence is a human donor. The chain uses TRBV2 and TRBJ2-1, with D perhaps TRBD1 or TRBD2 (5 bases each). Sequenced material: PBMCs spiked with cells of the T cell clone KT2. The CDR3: CASSERGSSPYNEQFF. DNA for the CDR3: TGTGCCAGCAGTGAAAGGGGTTCTAGCCCCTACAATGAGCAGTTCTTC.